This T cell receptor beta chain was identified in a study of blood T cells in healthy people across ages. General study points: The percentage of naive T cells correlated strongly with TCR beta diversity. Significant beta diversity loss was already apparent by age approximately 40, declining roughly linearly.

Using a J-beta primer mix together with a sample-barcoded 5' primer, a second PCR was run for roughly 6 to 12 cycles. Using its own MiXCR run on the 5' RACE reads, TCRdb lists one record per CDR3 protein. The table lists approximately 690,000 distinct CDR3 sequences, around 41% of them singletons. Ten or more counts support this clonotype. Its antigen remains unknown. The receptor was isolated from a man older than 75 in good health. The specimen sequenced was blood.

CDR3 loop: CASSLAGQKKNIQYF. In DNA form, the CDR3 reads TGTGCCAGCAGCTTAGCGGGACAGAAAAAAAACATTCAGTACTTC. V is TRBV7-2 and J is TRBJ2-4, with 7 bases lining up with TRBD1. J gave up 4 bases and V 0 bases, and 3 bases lay outside the gene matches. This CDR3 has 15 residues. The V gene's germline CDR1 is SGHTA and CDR2 FQGNSA.